A selection of T cell receptor beta chains follows, all from one sample in a study of shared clonotypes between healthy human individuals. Only in-frame clones appear in the TCRdb table, and some are missing; sequencing was by immunoSEQ multiplex PCR. The repertoire holds roughly 2 million clones, with 85% to 95% as singletons. Sequences were obtained from naive CD4+ T cells sorted from blood. The receptors shown here come from a man between 18 and 35 years old in good health. The CDR3 runs from the conserved cysteine through the conserved F or W. Fields, in order: J gene, clone size, V gene, D gene, CDR3 protein, CDR3 DNA. The D gene is left open where the match is weak. A clone size is listed for some rows: how often the clone was seen (once, few, many), or a class if it is expanded.

>TRBJ2-7|-|TRBV11-2|-
CASSPDGNSFDEQYF
TGTGCCAGCAGCCCAGATGGGAATAGCTTTGACGAGCAGTACTTC
>TRBJ2-5|-|TRBV5-1|-
CASSLVGGGVQETQYF
TGCGCCAGCAGCTTGGTCGGAGGGGGAGTCCAAGAGACCCAGTACTTC
>TRBJ2-4|-|TRBV29-1|-
CSIQGLALNIQYF
TGCAGCATCCAAGGACTCGCCTTAAACATTCAGTACTTC
>TRBJ2-5|-|TRBV6-6|-
CASSLRREPPETQYF
TGTGCCAGCAGCCTTAGAAGGGAGCCACCGGAGACCCAGTACTTC
>TRBJ2-7|-|TRBV14|-
CASSQALGAYEQYF
TGTGCCAGCAGCCAAGCACTGGGTGCCTACGAGCAGTACTTC
>TRBJ2-5|-|TRBV11-2|TRBD2
CASSARPSSGGFQETQYF
TGTGCCAGCAGCGCCCGCCCCTCTAGCGGGGGGTTCCAAGAGACCCAGTACTTC
>TRBJ1-2|-|TRBV5-6|-
CASSLRGDGYTF
TGTGCCAGCAGCTTACGAGGGGATGGCTACACCTTC
>TRBJ2-5|-|TRBV29-1|-
CSVREAQETQYF
TGCAGCGTGCGTGAGGCCCAAGAGACCCAGTACTTC
>TRBJ2-1|-|TRBV5-1|TRBD1
CASSPLGQGSSNEQFF
TGCGCCAGCAGCCCGTTGGGACAGGGATCCTCCAATGAGCAGTTCTTC
>TRBJ1-5|-|TRBV19|TRBD1
CASTQQGQGASQPQHF
TGTGCCAGTACCCAACAGGGACAGGGGGCTAGCCAGCCCCAGCATTTT
>TRBJ2-5|-|TRBV18|-
CASSPPRRIETQYF
TGTGCCAGCTCACCTCCCAGGAGGATAGAGACCCAGTACTTC
>TRBJ1-2|-|TRBV27|-
CASWPAGRKRTGYTF
TGTGCCAGCTGGCCGGCAGGGAGGAAGAGAACGGGCTACACCTTC
>TRBJ2-3|-|TRBV7-9|-
CASSDTDTQYF
TGTGCCAGCAGCGATACAGATACGCAGTATTTT
>TRBJ2-5|-|TRBV5-1|TRBD2
CASSLSSGGAGETQYF
TGCGCCAGCAGCTTGAGTAGCGGGGGGGCCGGAGAGACCCAGTACTTC
>TRBJ2-5|-|TRBV28|-
CASTPSGRAQETQYF
TGTGCCAGCACCCCTTCGGGACGGGCCCAAGAGACCCAGTACTTC
>TRBJ2-3|-|TRBV15|-
CATSRRGRASTDTQYF
TGTGCCACCAGCAGGAGGGGGAGGGCCAGTACAGATACGCAGTATTTT
>TRBJ2-7|-|TRBV10-3|TRBD1
CAISSGTGNSYEQYF
TGTGCCATCAGTTCCGGGACAGGTAACTCCTACGAGCAGTACTTC
>TRBJ1-2|few|TRBV27|TRBD1
CASSRQGNYGYTF
TGTGCCAGCAGTCGACAGGGAAACTATGGCTACACCTTC
>TRBJ2-3|-|TRBV4-2|-
CASSQDGLRTGGGTDTQYF
TGTGCCAGCAGCCAAGATGGGTTACGGACTGGAGGGGGAACCGATACGCAGTATTTT
>TRBJ2-2|-|TRBV6-1|-
CASIDPNTGELFF
TGTGCCAGCATCGATCCAAACACCGGGGAGCTGTTTTTT
>TRBJ2-3|-|TRBV10-3|-
CAIAFRPSGGLTDTQYF
TGTGCCATCGCGTTCAGACCTTCTGGGGGGCTCACAGATACGCAGTATTTT
>TRBJ2-7|-|TRBV7-2|TRBD1
CASSRVGTGGYEQYF
TGTGCCAGCAGCCGAGTTGGGACAGGGGGGTACGAGCAGTACTTC
>TRBJ2-1|once|TRBV2|-
CASSDPRGEQFF
TGTGCCAGCAGTGACCCCCGGGGAGAGCAGTTCTTC
>TRBJ1-5|-|TRBV2|-
CASSEGHNQPQHF
TGTGCCAGCAGTGAAGGGCACAATCAGCCCCAGCATTTT
>TRBJ2-7|-|TRBV11-2|TRBD2
CASSLSGLAAYEQYF
TGTGCCAGCAGCTTATCGGGGCTAGCGGCCTACGAGCAGTACTTC
>TRBJ1-2|-|TRBV27|-
CASSSFPRQTMLYTF
TGTGCCAGCAGTTCCTTCCCCCGACAGACTATGCTCTACACCTTC
>TRBJ2-7|-|TRBV6-1|TRBD1
CASSGRTGLNSYEQYF
TGTGCCAGCAGTGGCCGGACAGGGCTGAACTCCTACGAGCAGTACTTC
>TRBJ1-1|-|TRBV5-1|-
CASSLLGGAGTEAFF
TGCGCCAGCAGCTTGCTTGGGGGCGCGGGCACTGAAGCTTTCTTT
>TRBJ2-3|-|TRBV6-5|TRBD2
CASSSWTSLAADTQYF
TGTGCCAGCAGTTCTTGGACTAGCCTAGCAGCAGATACGCAGTATTTT